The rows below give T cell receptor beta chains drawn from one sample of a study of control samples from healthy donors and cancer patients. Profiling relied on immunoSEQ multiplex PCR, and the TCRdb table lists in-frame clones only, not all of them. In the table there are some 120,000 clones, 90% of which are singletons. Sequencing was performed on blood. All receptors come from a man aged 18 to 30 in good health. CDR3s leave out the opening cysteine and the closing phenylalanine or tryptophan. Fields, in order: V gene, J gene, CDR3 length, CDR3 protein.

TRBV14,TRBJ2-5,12,ASSQAHLGETQY
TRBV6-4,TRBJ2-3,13,ASSATSGSTDTQY
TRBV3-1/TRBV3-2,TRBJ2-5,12,ASSQGADQETQY
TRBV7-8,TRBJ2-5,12,ASSTLGPKETQY
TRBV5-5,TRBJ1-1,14,ASSLALANGYTEAF
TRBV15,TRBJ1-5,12,ATTPGQGNQPQH
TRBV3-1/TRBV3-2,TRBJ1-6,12,ASSQETGVSPLH
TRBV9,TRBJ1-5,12,ASSIQGAGQPQH
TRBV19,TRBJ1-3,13,ASSMTWSSGNTIY
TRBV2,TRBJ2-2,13,ASRGMTRNTGELF
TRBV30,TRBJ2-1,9,ALGQGIEQF
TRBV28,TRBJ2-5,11,ASIGTPQETQY
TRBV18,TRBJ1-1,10,ASSSSNTEAF
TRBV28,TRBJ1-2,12,ASLHQTGKGSYT
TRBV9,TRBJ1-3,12,ASSPRQGTDTIY
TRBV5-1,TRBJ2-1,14,ASRFGRDFSYNEQF
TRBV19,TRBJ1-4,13,ASSLGTGANEKLF
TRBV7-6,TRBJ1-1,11,ASSLGRNTEAF
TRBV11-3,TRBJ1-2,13,ASSLGTGHNYGYT
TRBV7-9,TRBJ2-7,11,ASSRAGLYEQY
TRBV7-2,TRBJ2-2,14,ASTSRGGFNTGELF
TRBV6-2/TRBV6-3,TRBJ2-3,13,ASSSTGISTDTQY
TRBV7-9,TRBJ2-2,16,ASSPTSGSLYRTGELF